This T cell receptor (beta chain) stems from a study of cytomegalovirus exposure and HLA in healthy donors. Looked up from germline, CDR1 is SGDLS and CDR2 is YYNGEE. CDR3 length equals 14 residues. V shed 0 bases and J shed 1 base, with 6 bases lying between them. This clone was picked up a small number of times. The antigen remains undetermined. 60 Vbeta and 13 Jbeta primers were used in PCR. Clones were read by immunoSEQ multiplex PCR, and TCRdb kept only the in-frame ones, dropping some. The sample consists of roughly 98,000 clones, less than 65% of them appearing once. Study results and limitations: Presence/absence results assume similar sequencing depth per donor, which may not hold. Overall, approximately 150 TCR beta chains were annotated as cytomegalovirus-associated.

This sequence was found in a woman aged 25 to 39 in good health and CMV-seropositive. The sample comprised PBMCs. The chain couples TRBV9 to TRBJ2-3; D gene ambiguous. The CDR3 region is CASSVAPGTDTQYF. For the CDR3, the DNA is TGTGCCAGCAGCGTAGCTCCGGGCACAGATACGCAGTATTTT.